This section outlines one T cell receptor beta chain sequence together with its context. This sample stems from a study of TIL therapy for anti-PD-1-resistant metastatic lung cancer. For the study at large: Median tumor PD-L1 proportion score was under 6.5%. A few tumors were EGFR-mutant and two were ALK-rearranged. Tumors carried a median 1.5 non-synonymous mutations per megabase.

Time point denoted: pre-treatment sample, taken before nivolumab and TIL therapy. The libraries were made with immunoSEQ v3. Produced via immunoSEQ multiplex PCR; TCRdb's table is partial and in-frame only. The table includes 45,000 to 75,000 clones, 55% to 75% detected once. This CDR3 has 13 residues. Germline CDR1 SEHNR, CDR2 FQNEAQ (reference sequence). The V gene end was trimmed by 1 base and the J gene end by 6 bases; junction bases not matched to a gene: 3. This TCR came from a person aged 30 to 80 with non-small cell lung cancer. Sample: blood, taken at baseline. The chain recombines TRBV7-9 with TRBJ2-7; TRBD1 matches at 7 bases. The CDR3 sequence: CASSLETGSEQYF. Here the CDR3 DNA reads TGTGCCAGCAGCTTAGAGACAGGGTCCGAGCAGTACTTC.